The following is a T cell receptor (beta chain) sequence with its context. The data belong to a study of CD8 T cells in Susac syndrome. Reverse transcription of about 0.5 to 1 ug RNA was carried out with random hexamers. TCRdb re-called the immunoSEQ multiplex PCR reads with MiXCR, one entry per CDR3 protein. The sample lists 95,000 to 150,000 distinct CDR3 sequences, 90% to 95% occurring once. Trimming removed 3 bases from V and 1 base from J, with 6 bases in between. The CDR3 length is 12 residues. Germline loops: CDR1 SQVTM, CDR2 ANQGSEA. The sample taken for sequencing was CD8+ T cells from PBMCs. The rearrangement joins TRBV29-1 to TRBJ1-1; maybe TRBD1 (6 bases). This TCR was sampled from a human donor with Susac syndrome. CDR3 region: CSVETGNTEAFF. CDR3 bases: TGCAGCGTTGAGACAGGGAACACTGAAGCTTTCTTT.